One sample yielded the 17 T cell receptor beta chains listed below, sequenced in a study of CD8 T cells in Susac syndrome. With random hexamers, reverse transcription was performed on about 0.45 to 1 ug of RNA. Via MiXCR, TCRdb re-called the immunoSEQ multiplex PCR reads, giving one row per CDR3 protein. The sample lists 95,000 to 150,000 distinct CDR3 sequences; roughly 92% were seen once. Sequences were obtained from CD4+ T cells from PBMCs. These receptors all come from a human donor in good health.

This chain connects TRBV28 to TRBJ1-6, with D unclear. Trimming removed 5 bases at V and 9 bases at J, with 8 bases between. CDR3 length equals 12 residues. CDR1 and CDR2 (germline): MDHEN, SYDVKM. The CDR3 sequence: CASSEGLSPLHF. DNA of the CDR3: TGTGCCAGCAGTGAAGGACTTTCACCCCTCCACTTT.

V usage is TRBV20-1 and J usage is TRBJ2-5, with 8 bases that match TRBD2. The J segment lost 0 bases and the V segment lost 0 bases, leaving 6 bases of the junction unmatched. The CDR3 runs 16 residues. Germline V gene data show CDR1 as DFQATT and CDR2 as SNEGSKA (reference sequence). Here the CDR3 DNA reads TGCAGTGCTAGAGAGCGCGGGAGGCGTCACCAAGAGACCCAGTACTTC. It codes for CSARERGRRHQETQYF.

V gene TRBV12-3 or TRBV12-4 combines with J gene TRBJ1-1, with D unclear. V was cut by 5 bases and J by 5 bases, with 6 bases left in between. The CDR3 runs to 11 residues. CDR3 nucleotide sequence: TGTGCCAGCAGTGCGCTAACTGAAGCTTTCTTT. Translating gives CASSALTEAFF.

The chain couples TRBV30 to TRBJ2-5; D may be TRBD1 (6 bases). Trimming pared 5 bases from V and 0 bases from J, leaving 13 bases between. This CDR3 spans 14 amino acids. The germline gives CDR1 GTSNPN, CDR2 SVGIG (reference sequence). CDR3 DNA sequence: TGTGCCTGGGGAAAGAACAGGGACCAAGAGACCCAGTACTTC. It is translated as CAWGKNRDQETQYF.

The V gene is TRBV29-1, the J gene TRBJ2-5; D gene ambiguous. V shed 5 bases and J shed 4 bases, with 8 bases lying between them. The germline V gene has CDR1 SQVTM and CDR2 ANQGSEA. The CDR3 contains 11 residues. The CDR3 region is CSVSPGETQYF. The CDR3 nucleotides are TGCAGCGTTAGCCCCGGAGAGACCCAGTACTTC. Complete variable domain (other parts from reference TRBV29-1 and TRBJ2-5): SAVISQKPSRDICQRGTSLTIQCQVDSQVTMMFWYRQQPGQSLTLIATANQGSEATYESGFVIDKFPISRPNLTFSTLTVSNMSPEDSSIYLCSVSPGETQYFGPGTRLLVL.

The chain couples TRBV5-1 to TRBJ2-2, with a weak D call TRBD1 (5 bases). Germline values: CDR1 SGHRS, CDR2 YFSETQ. With 4 bases removed from V and 3 bases from J, the gap between germline ends came to 13 bases. The CDR3 extends over 15 amino acids. The CDR3 coding sequence is TGCGCCAGCAGCCTGGCACAGGTTGACACCGGGGAGCTGTTTTTT. Its protein product is CASSLAQVDTGELFF. The entire variable domain, with the rest obtained from reference TRBV5-1 and TRBJ2-2, is as follows: KAGVTQTPRYLIKTRGQQVTLSCSPISGHRSVSWYQQTPGQGLQFLFEYFSETQRNKGNFPGRFSGRQFSNSRSEMNVSTLELGDSALYLCASSLAQVDTGELFFGEGSRLTVL.

This chain joins TRBV4-2 and TRBJ2-5; 9 bases map to TRBD2. The V gene end was trimmed by 4 bases and the J gene end by 5 bases; junction bases not matched to a gene: 5. The CDR3 extends over 14 amino acids. Germline loops: CDR1 LGHNA, CDR2 YNFKEQ. Written as DNA, the CDR3 is TGTGCCAGCAGCCTAGCGGGAGCTAGTGAGACCCAGTACTTC. Protein product: CASSLAGASETQYF.

The J gene is TRBJ1-1, the V gene TRBV7-9, with unresolved D. The CDR3 has 13 residues. V was shortened by 5 bases and J by 0 bases, with 7 bases between the two germline ends. The germline V gene encodes CDR1 SEHNR and CDR2 FQNEAQ (reference sequence). The chain's CDR3 is CASSRNVNTEAFF. The CDR3 DNA reads TGTGCCAGCAGCCGAAACGTGAACACTGAAGCTTTCTTT.

The gene calls are TRBV6-5 and TRBJ1-5; 7 positions match TRBD1. The CDR3 is made up of 15 amino acids. Germline CDR1 is MNHEY and CDR2 is SVGAGI. Trimming removed 0 bases from V and 7 bases from J; junction bases left unmatched: 6. In nucleotides, the CDR3 is TGTGCCAGCAGTTACTCGCCAGGGGGAGGACAGCCCCAGCATTTT. This gives the protein CASSYSPGGGQPQHF.

The J gene is TRBJ2-3, the V gene TRBV6-6, with TRBD1 matching 7 bases. CDR1 MNHNY and CDR2 SVGAGI come from the germline V gene (reference sequence). This CDR3 has 12 residues. The junction had 5 bases not matched to a gene; V was cut back by 10 bases and J by 4 bases. The CDR3 DNA follows: TGTGCCACCAGACAGGGACCAGATACGCAGTATTTT. Its protein product is CATRQGPDTQYF.

The chain is built from TRBV7-9 and TRBJ1-2, with TRBD1 matching 7 bases. Trimming took 0 bases from V and 7 from J; bases not matched to a gene: 5. CDR3 length equals 14 residues. Germline CDR1 is SEHNR and CDR2 is FQNEAQ (reference sequence). The CDR3 loop is CASSLARGPGGYTF. The CDR3 coding sequence is TGTGCCAGCAGCTTAGCGAGGGGGCCTGGTGGCTACACCTTC.

The chain couples TRBV29-1 to TRBJ2-1; 9 nucleotides align to TRBD2. Germline lookup yields CDR1 SQVTM and CDR2 ANQGSEA. V lost 3 bases to trimming and J lost 10 bases; unmatched junction nucleotides: 7. The CDR3 covers 13 residues. The CDR3 is CSVEGLAGREQFF. The CDR3, as DNA: TGCAGCGTTGAGGGTCTAGCGGGACGGGAGCAGTTCTTC.

The rearrangement joins TRBV23-1 to TRBJ2-1; 8 positions match TRBD1. TRBV23-1 is an ORF; its function is uncertain. The CDR3 loop spans 16 amino acids. J gave up 2 bases and V 8 bases, and 11 bases lay outside the gene matches. The CDR3 region is CASPRPGQATYNEQFF. The CDR3 region has the DNA TGCGCCAGCCCGAGACCGGGACAGGCAACCTACAATGAGCAGTTCTTC.

The chain uses TRBV6-5 and TRBJ1-6, with 10 bases aligning to TRBD1. Germline V gene sequence: CDR1 MNHEY, CDR2 SVGAGI. V was pared by 0 bases and J by 7 bases, with 3 bases of the junction left unmatched. The CDR3 has 16 residues. The CDR3 reads CASSYSTGGQNSPLHF. Written as DNA, the CDR3 is TGTGCCAGCAGTTACTCGACAGGGGGCCAAAATTCACCCCTCCACTTT.

V and J are TRBV28 and TRBJ1-2; 12 bases match TRBD1. Germline V gene sequence: CDR1 MDHEN, CDR2 SYDVKM. Trimming cost V 6 bases and J 6 bases; bases outside gene matches: 8. This CDR3 has 15 amino acids. CDR3 protein: CASSSRGTGGHGYTF. CDR3 sequence (DNA): TGTGCCAGCAGCTCCCGTGGGACAGGGGGCCATGGCTACACCTTC.

The chain couples TRBV19 to TRBJ2-3, with 8 bases that match TRBD2. V shed 8 bases, J shed 5 bases, and the junction held 6 bases outside the gene matches. The CDR3 has 13 amino acids. Germline lookup yields CDR1 LNHDA and CDR2 SQIVND (reference sequence). The CDR3 DNA reads as TGTGCCAGTGCGGCGGGAGGAGGAGATACGCAGTATTTT. It specifies CASAAGGGDTQYF.

The chain links TRBV28 to TRBJ1-5; no clear D. V lost 5 bases, J lost 5 bases, and 7 bases lay in between. CDR3 length: 12 residues. Germline loops: CDR1 MDHEN, CDR2 SYDVKM. The CDR3 nucleotides are TGTGCCAGCAGTCGGTTGTATCAGCCCCAGCATTTT. Protein product: CASSRLYQPQHF.